Below are 25 T cell receptor beta chains sequenced from a single sample in a study of immune evolution from preneoplasia to lung adenocarcinoma. The method was immunoSEQ multiplex PCR; TCRdb's version includes in-frame clones alone and lacks a portion of them. In the table there are approximately 5,400 clones, about 68% of which are singletons. The material sequenced was FFPE lung adenocarcinoma in situ tissue. The receptors shown here come from a person aged 55-80 years with lung adenocarcinoma.

The chain recombines TRBV6-5 with TRBJ2-2; 8 nucleotides agree with TRBD1. CDR3 size: 14 residues. Trimming took 7 bases from V and 4 from J; bases not matched to a gene: 5. Per germline, CDR1 MNHEY and CDR2 SVGAGI. This CDR3 reads CASIQGAGTGELFF. The CDR3 region has the DNA TGTGCCAGCATCCAGGGGGCGGGCACCGGGGAGCTGTTTTTT.

V is TRBV7-9 and J is TRBJ1-2; unclear D gene. Trimming removed 1 base from V and 3 bases from J, with 9 bases in between. In germline, CDR1 is SEHNR, CDR2 FQNEAQ (reference sequence). This CDR3 region has 14 residues. The CDR3 is CASSLDPDDYGYTF. CDR3 sequence (DNA): TGTGCCAGCAGCTTAGATCCGGATGACTATGGCTACACCTTC. Drawing the rest from reference TRBV7-9 and TRBJ1-2, the complete variable domain is DTGVSQNPRHKITKRGQNVTFRCDPISEHNRLYWYRQTLGQGPEFLTYFQNEAQLEKSRLLSDRFSAERPKGSFSTLEIQRTEQGDSAMYLCASSLDPDDYGYTFGSGTRLTVV.

The genes are TRBV27 and TRBJ2-3; possibly TRBD2 for D (5 bases). Trimming cost V 5 bases and J 0 bases, with 12 bases left between them. The germline gives CDR1 MNHEY, CDR2 SMNVEV (reference sequence). CDR3 length equals 15 residues. CDR3 coding DNA: TGTGCCAGCAGTATCCGCCGGGGAAGCACAGATACGCAGTATTTT. This gives the protein CASSIRRGSTDTQYF.

J is TRBJ2-1 and V is TRBV28; 8 nucleotides match TRBD2. The CDR3 is made up of 16 amino acids. Germline values: CDR1 MDHEN, CDR2 SYDVKM. Trimming took 7 bases from V and 8 from J; bases not matched to a gene: 16. CDR3: CASTPGGGGPVDEQFF. The CDR3 DNA follows: TGTGCCAGCACCCCCGGCGGCGGGGGGCCGGTCGATGAGCAGTTCTTC.

This clone has a handful of counts. The chain carries TRBV10-3 and TRBJ1-1; D is perhaps TRBD1 (5 bases). The CDR3 covers 15 residues. V lost 6 bases, J lost 0 bases, and 14 bases lay in between. CDR1 is ENHRY and CDR2 is SYGVKD in the germline V gene. The CDR3 loop is CAIRASGFLNTEAFF. DNA of the CDR3: TGTGCCATCAGGGCCTCAGGGTTTTTGAACACTGAAGCTTTCTTT.

The V and J genes are TRBV6-6 and TRBJ2-5; weak D call: TRBD2 (5 bases). Germline loops: CDR1 MNHNY, CDR2 SVGAGI (reference sequence). This CDR3 contains 13 residues. V dropped 6 bases and J dropped 0 bases, with 8 bases sitting between them. The CDR3 spells CASRVTNQETQYF. For the CDR3, the DNA is TGTGCCAGCAGGGTGACTAACCAAGAGACCCAGTACTTC.

The chain employs TRBV10-3 and TRBJ2-2, with 7 bases matching TRBD1. In germline, CDR1 is ENHRY, CDR2 SYGVKD. Unmatched junction bases numbered 9, after V lost 11 bases and J lost 6 bases. This CDR3 has 13 residues. CDR3 sequence reads: CAVTTGLAGELFF. Written as DNA, the CDR3 is TGTGCCGTAACGACAGGGCTCGCCGGGGAGCTGTTTTTT.

DNA of the CDR3: TGCGCCAGCAGCCGTACAATCCTAGCGGGTTGTGACACAGATACGCAGTATTTT. Its translation: CASSRTILAGCDTDTQYF. The chain has TRBV23-1 and TRBJ2-3; TRBD2 agrees at 8 bases. TRBV23-1 is labeled an ORF, and its function is uncertain. V dropped 6 bases and J dropped 2; count of bases not matched to a gene: 16. The CDR3 is made up of 18 amino acids.

The chain couples TRBV28 to TRBJ2-6; 7 bases line up with TRBD2. Trimming took 2 bases from V and 4 from J; bases not matched to a gene: 8. This CDR3 comprises 17 residues. In germline, CDR1 is MDHEN, CDR2 SYDVKM. CDR3 coding DNA: TGTGCCAGCAGTTTAAGCGGGACCGTATCCGGGGCCAACGTCCTGACTTTC. This encodes CASSLSGTVSGANVLTF.

The rearrangement joins TRBV9 to TRBJ2-3; TRBD2 agrees at 8 bases. CDR1 SGDLS and CDR2 YYNGEE come from the germline V gene. This CDR3 is built from 15 residues. The V gene end was trimmed by 2 bases and the J gene end by 3 bases; junction bases not matched to a gene: 5. This CDR3 reads CASSVRAGVTDTQYF. CDR3 DNA sequence: TGTGCCAGCAGCGTGCGAGCGGGGGTTACAGATACGCAGTATTTT.

The V gene is TRBV7-3, the J gene TRBJ2-5; D gene ambiguous. Germline V gene sequence: CDR1 SGHTA, CDR2 FQGTGA. The CDR3 length is 15 residues. V gave up 2 bases and J gave up 5 bases, with 15 bases separating them. The CDR3 nucleotides are TGTGCCAGCAGCTTATTGGGCGGAGCCTTGGAGACCCAGTACTTC. It is translated as CASSLLGGALETQYF.

This chain connects TRBV5-1 to TRBJ1-1; D gene unclear. Germline V gene data show CDR1 as SGHRS and CDR2 as YFSETQ. This CDR3 region has 13 residues. V was clipped by 3 bases and J by 5 bases, with 11 bases between them. In DNA, the CDR3 is TGCGCCAGCAGCTCTACTGAAGGGACTGAAGCTTTCTTT. It is translated as CASSSTEGTEAFF.

This clone was detected once. The chain combines TRBV28 with TRBJ2-7; D is ambiguous. The CDR3 is made up of 12 amino acids. Germline V gene lookup returns CDR1 MDHEN and CDR2 SYDVKM. V was pared by 10 bases and J by 0 bases, with 10 bases between. In DNA, the CDR3 is TGTGCCACCAGCGACTCCTCCTACGAGCAGTACTTC. It specifies CATSDSSYEQYF.

The chain is built from TRBV6-5 and TRBJ2-7, with TRBD1 as a possible D gene (5 bases). The germline CDR1 and CDR2 sequences are MNHEY and SVGAGI. This CDR3 is built from 13 residues. V dropped 7 bases and J dropped 2 bases, with 12 bases sitting between them. In DNA form, the CDR3 reads TGTGCCAGCAACAGGCCCGACACCTACGAGCAGTACTTC. It yields the protein CASNRPDTYEQYF.

The chain is built from TRBV19 and TRBJ1-5; D remains ambiguous. The CDR3 is made up of 13 amino acids. CDR1 is LNHDA and CDR2 is SQIVND in the germline V gene (reference sequence). V was cut by 5 bases and J by 5 bases, with 10 bases left in between. The CDR3 nucleotides are TGTGCCAGTAGTTTTTCGGGTGATCAGCCCCAGCATTTT. Translated: CASSFSGDQPQHF.

The chain combines TRBV28 with TRBJ1-1, with D perhaps TRBD1 (6 bases). Trimming left V 2 bases short and J 0 bases short, with 16 bases between. There are 17 residues in the CDR3. Germline V lookup: CDR1 MDHEN, CDR2 SYDVKM. CDR3 in DNA: TGTGCCAGCAGTTTAGGGGGGCCGGTGTGGATGAACACTGAAGCTTTCTTT. Residues: CASSLGGPVWMNTEAFF.

The table lists this clone with a count of one. This chain joins TRBV7-9 and TRBJ2-5; TRBD1 matches at 9 bases. The DNA end is a closer match to TRBJ2-7, so the J assignment may be wrong. The length of the CDR3 is 16 residues. Germline CDR1 reads SEHNR; CDR2 reads FQNEAQ (reference sequence). CDR3 coding DNA: TGTGCCAGCAGCCCGAGAAGCGGGACAGGGCTCGGCGAGCAGTACTTC. Amino acids: CASSPRSGTGLGEQYF.

This chain joins TRBV5-1 and TRBJ1-1; tentatively, D is TRBD1 (6 bases). There are 15 residues in the CDR3. CDR1 is SGHRS and CDR2 is YFSETQ in the germline V gene. Trimming removed 4 bases at V and 5 bases at J, with 18 bases between. This CDR3 is CASSTGSGARTEAFF. The CDR3 DNA reads as TGCGCCAGCAGCACTGGATCGGGGGCGCGAACTGAAGCTTTCTTT. The full variable domain, with the rest looked up from reference TRBV5-1 and TRBJ1-1, is KAGVTQTPRYLIKTRGQQVTLSCSPISGHRSVSWYQQTPGQGLQFLFEYFSETQRNKGNFPGRFSGRQFSNSRSEMNVSTLELGDSALYLCASSTGSGARTEAFFGQGTRLTVV.

The rearrangement joins TRBV6-5 to TRBJ2-5; TRBD1 aligns across 8 bases. The J segment lost 4 bases and the V segment lost 6 bases, leaving 7 bases of the junction unmatched. This CDR3 has 14 amino acids. Germline loops: CDR1 MNHEY, CDR2 SVGAGI. The CDR3 region is CASRQHDRGETQYF. The CDR3 DNA reads as TGTGCCAGCAGACAACACGACAGGGGAGAGACCCAGTACTTC.

V gene TRBV7-9 combines with J gene TRBJ1-1; 11 bases are shared with TRBD1. CDR3 length: 15 residues. CDR1 and CDR2 (germline): SEHNR, FQNEAQ (reference sequence). The trim removed 5 bases at V and 8 bases at J, leaving 10 bases unmatched. This CDR3 reads CASSAMGQGVKEAFF. CDR3 coding DNA: TGTGCCAGCAGCGCCATGGGACAGGGGGTGAAGGAAGCTTTCTTT.

This clone has more than one count but fewer than ten. V usage is TRBV29-1 and J usage is TRBJ2-1; 8 positions match TRBD1. With 6 bases clipped from V and 7 bases from J, the junction kept 11 bases outside the gene matches. The germline V gene has CDR1 SQVTM and CDR2 ANQGSEA. The CDR3 runs to 14 residues. CDR3 region: CSVKGQGALNEQFF. Here the CDR3 DNA reads TGCAGCGTAAAGGGGCAGGGGGCCCTTAATGAGCAGTTCTTC.

This clone was observed a handful of times. The V gene is TRBV18, the J gene TRBJ1-6, with D possibly TRBD1 on 6 matching bases. The CDR3 totals 14 residues. From germline, CDR1 is KGHSH and CDR2 LQKENI. Trimming pared 4 bases from V and 5 bases from J, leaving 9 bases between. The CDR3 region is CASSLPGDNSPLHF. CDR3 nucleotides: TGTGCCAGCTCACTGCCAGGGGATAATTCACCCCTCCACTTT.

The chain combines TRBV27 with TRBJ1-6; D is possibly TRBD1 (5 bases). This CDR3 spans 16 amino acids. Germline CDR1 is MNHEY and CDR2 is SMNVEV (reference sequence). Trimming removed 6 bases at V and 8 bases at J, with 20 bases between. The DNA of the CDR3 is TGTGCCAGCAGGATAACGGGGGATACCGGTTATTCACCCCTCCACTTT. Amino acid sequence: CASRITGDTGYSPLHF.

The rearrangement joins TRBV6-5 to TRBJ2-7; no clear D. The CDR3 totals 14 residues. Germline values: CDR1 MNHEY, CDR2 SVGAGI. V lost 6 bases and J lost 4, with 16 bases in between. The CDR3 loop reads CASSPLARWYEQYF. The CDR3 coding sequence is TGTGCCAGCAGCCCCTTGGCCCGGTGGTACGAGCAGTACTTC.

The chain has TRBV10-3 and TRBJ1-4; the D gene is possibly TRBD1 (6 bases). Germline CDR1 reads ENHRY; CDR2 reads SYGVKD. The CDR3 is 16 amino acids. V was trimmed by 0 bases and J by 6 bases, leaving 14 bases between them. In DNA form, the CDR3 reads TGTGCCATCAGTGAGTCTCCGGCAGGGGTCGATGAAAAACTGTTTTTT. Translated, it gives CAISESPAGVDEKLFF.